The following is a TCR beta chain sequence with its context. Original processing notes: Counts of nucleated cells, estimated from reference gene primer amplification, were obtained. Produced via immunoSEQ multiplex PCR; TCRdb's table is partial and in-frame only. That table supplies the V and J calls and clone size; D and trimming were determined from the DNA. In the table there are approximately 54,000 clones, about 82% of which are singletons. These data come from a study of blood T cell repertoires in COVID-19. Study information: Some COVID-19 samples were acute and others convalescent; all came from the United States, Italy and Spain. T cells, B-cell-depleted T cells, or PBMCs provided the cDNA or gDNA that served as material.

The CDR3 is 18 residues long. Losses at the gene ends were 0 bases for V and 0 bases for J; bases not matched to a gene: 8. Germline V CDR1 and CDR2: LGHNA, YSLEER. V usage is TRBV4-3 and J usage is TRBJ2-3; TRBD2 agrees at 8 bases. The receptor was isolated from a human donor in a cohort sampled during active COVID-19. Material: peripheral blood. This CDR3 is CASSQDSVLAGSTDTQYF. CDR3 in DNA: TGCGCCAGCAGCCAAGATTCGGTTCTAGCGGGTAGCACAGATACGCAGTATTTT.